This T cell receptor beta chain originates from a study of T cells in Graves' hyperthyroidism and ophthalmopathy. Notes on the study in general: A median 6.5 months before onset, the model predicted ophthalmopathy.

Uncontrolled infection, other autoimmune disease, pregnancy or lactation disqualified patients from enrolment. About this clonotype itself: The antigen is undetermined.

The CDR3 is 16 residues long. CDR1 is MNHNS, CDR2 SASEGT, per germline. Trimming shortened V by 2 bases and J by 7 bases, and 20 bases separated the two germline ends. It was RNA transcripts that yielded the amplified TCR beta CDR3 regions. HTBI primers drove first-round RT-PCR of the TCR CDR3. Using its own MiXCR run on the multiplex PCR reads, TCRdb lists one record per CDR3 protein. The sample has more than 550,000 distinct CDR3 sequences, 17% seen once; the top ten hold about a sixth. The sequence was obtained from a man in his fifties with Graves' hyperthyroidism. Sequenced input: blood. V usage is TRBV6-1 and J usage is TRBJ1-1, with D tentatively TRBD1 (5 bases). DNA for the CDR3: TGTGCCAGCAGTGAAAAGACAGTTTTACTTCCAGGTGAAGCTTTCTTT. Translation gives CASSEKTVLLPGEAFF.